This note documents a single T cell receptor (beta chain) sequence. The antigen is undetermined. This entry belongs to a study of cytomegalovirus exposure and HLA in healthy donors. Germline CDR1 reads LGHNA; CDR2 reads YSLEER. Trimming at V came to 0 bases and at J to 1 base, leaving 5 bases not matched to a gene. The CDR3 is 17 amino acids. Study-wide points: In vitro data verified a few CMV-associated chains as specific for CMV antigens. Immune exposure information comprised only CMV serostatus. For most TCR beta V segments, an earlier analysis put the productive rate at about 87% or about 30% of the time.

Sampled while nominally healthy, donors likely had unrecorded immune exposures. PCR involved 60 Vbeta and 13 Jbeta primers. The assay was immunoSEQ multiplex PCR, and TCRdb's table has in-frame clones only and misses some. The sample has more than 95,000 clones, approximately 80% seen once; the top ten hold around 6%. The sample was PBMCs. This sequence was found in a male donor in good health and CMV-seronegative. The V gene is TRBV4-3, the J gene TRBJ2-3; TRBD2 matches 9 bases. The CDR3: CASSQEGASGGTDTQYF. The CDR3 region has the DNA TGCGCCAGCAGCCAAGAGGGGGCTAGCGGGGGCACAGATACGCAGTATTTT.